These 19 T cell receptor beta chains were sequenced from one sample in a study of T cell responses to AZD1222 COVID-19 vaccine. Data came from immunoSEQ multiplex PCR; TCRdb stores just in-frame clones and leaves some out. The repertoire includes 75,000 to 85,000 clones, about nine tenths of them detected once, and approximately 4.2% sits in the top ten. The sample in question was peripheral blood, obtained on day 0 of AZD1222 vaccination. The receptors here all came from an adult in good health.

The gene calls are TRBV5-1 and TRBJ2-3; D may be TRBD2 (6 bases). The CDR3 has 15 residues. Germline-derived CDR1 and CDR2 are SGHRS and YFSETQ. The ends were cut back, 1 base at V and 3 bases at J, with 12 bases in the middle. CDR3 in amino acids: CASSLTPGGTDTQYF. In DNA form, the CDR3 reads TGCGCCAGCAGCTTGACCCCAGGAGGGACAGATACGCAGTATTTT.

The rearrangement uses TRBV11-3 and TRBJ1-1; D uncertain. The CDR3 runs 14 residues. Trimming stripped 3 bases from V and 2 bases from J, with 10 bases between. The germline CDR1 and CDR2 sequences are SGHNT and YENEEA. CDR3 sequence (DNA): TGTGCCAGCAGCTTCACGTCAGCAAACACTGAAGCTTTCTTT. The encoded protein is CASSFTSANTEAFF.

A few counts support this clone. The J gene is TRBJ1-5, the V gene TRBV6-5; no clear D gene. Deletions cut 2 bases from V and 5 bases from J, with 7 bases between. Germline assignment: CDR1 MNHEY and CDR2 SVGAGI. The CDR3 consists of 13 residues. The CDR3 coding sequence is TGTGCCAGCAGTTACGCCCGCGATCAGCCCCAGCATTTT. This codes for CASSYARDQPQHF.

The rearrangement joins TRBV7-9 to TRBJ2-2; 7 bases match TRBD1. The CDR3 length is 15 residues. Germline V gene sequence: CDR1 SEHNR, CDR2 FQNEAQ (reference sequence). V was pared by 3 bases and J by 5 bases, with 6 bases of the junction left unmatched. In DNA form, the CDR3 reads TGTGCCAGCAGCTTGAGGACAGGCTCTACCGGGGAGCTGTTTTTT. Its translation is CASSLRTGSTGELFF.

The V call is TRBV12-5, the J call TRBJ1-5; the match to TRBD1 covers 7 bases. This CDR3 comprises 16 residues. V lost 5 bases and J lost 5; bases outside the gene matches: 12. Per germline, CDR1 LGHNT and CDR2 FRNRAP. The CDR3: CASGPWDSGGYQPQHF. Here the CDR3 DNA reads TGTGCTAGTGGTCCTTGGGACAGTGGGGGTTATCAGCCCCAGCATTTT.

The V and J genes are TRBV2 and TRBJ1-5; 7 nucleotides match TRBD1. V gave up 7 bases and J gave up 3 bases; unmatched junction bases: 6. The CDR3 is 14 amino acids. From germline, CDR1 is SNHLY and CDR2 FYNNEI. CDR3 sequence reads: CASNPTGNNQPQHF. In DNA, the CDR3 is TGTGCCAGCAACCCGACAGGGAACAATCAGCCCCAGCATTTT. Looking up the rest from reference TRBV2 and TRBJ1-5 gives the full variable domain: EPEVTQTPSHQVTQMGQEVILRCVPISNHLYFYWYRQILGQKVEFLVSFYNNEISEKSEIFDDQFSVERPDGSNFTLKIRSTKLEDSAMYFCASNPTGNNQPQHFGDGTRLSIL.

The chain recombines TRBV12-3 or TRBV12-4 with TRBJ1-2; the D gene is possibly TRBD1 (5 bases). V lost 6 bases, J lost 4 bases, and 12 bases lay in between. The CDR3 spans 13 residues. DNA for the CDR3: TGTGCCAGCAGCCCGGGACTGCGCTATGGCTACACCTTC. Translation: CASSPGLRYGYTF.

The chain carries TRBV5-4 and TRBJ2-7; no clear D gene. Deletions cut 1 base from V and 6 bases from J, with 23 bases between. The CDR3 extends over 17 amino acids. Germline loops: CDR1 SGHNT, CDR2 YYREEE (reference sequence). CDR3 sequence reads: CASSLRVQPRTPSEQYF. The CDR3 DNA follows: TGTGCCAGCAGCTTGAGGGTCCAGCCCAGAACCCCTAGCGAGCAGTACTTC.

The CDR3 DNA sequence: TGTGCCAGCAGCTTTGGGAGCGGTAGATACGAGCAGTACTTC. It codes for CASSFGSGRYEQYF. The chain combines TRBV7-9 with TRBJ2-7; D is possibly TRBD2 (5 bases). Looked up from germline, CDR1 is SEHNR and CDR2 is FQNEAQ (reference sequence). V was shortened by 3 bases and J by 4 bases, with 13 bases between the two germline ends. The CDR3 totals 14 residues.

V usage is TRBV14 and J usage is TRBJ1-2; D is undetermined. Trimming left V 6 bases short and J 0 bases short, with 14 bases between. Germline V CDR1 and CDR2: SGHDN, FVKESK. There are 15 residues in the CDR3. The CDR3, as DNA: TGTGCCAGCAGTCTCGGACGGGGAGCTAACTATGGCTACACCTTC. It encodes CASSLGRGANYGYTF.

The V and J genes are TRBV7-3 and TRBJ1-2; D uncertain. Germline V gives CDR1 SGHTA, CDR2 FQGTGA. This CDR3 has 13 residues. The V and J ends lost 4 bases and 7 bases respectively, with 13 bases between them. The CDR3 nucleotides read TGTGCCAGCAGCTCAGCAGGAGAGGGTGGCTACACCTTC. This codes for CASSSAGEGGYTF. Full variable domain (remainder filled in from reference TRBV7-3 and TRBJ1-2): GAGVSQTPSNKVTEKGKYVELRCDPISGHTALYWYRQSLGQGPEFLIYFQGTGAADDSGLPNDRFFAVRPEGSVSTLKIQRTERGDSAVYLCASSSAGEGGYTFGSGTRLTVV.

The CDR3 loop reads CASVPGQGISYNEQFF. The CDR3 coding sequence is TGTGCCAGCGTTCCGGGACAGGGTATCTCCTACAATGAGCAGTTCTTC. The rearrangement uses TRBV6-6 and TRBJ2-1; 9 bases fit TRBD1. Germline CDR1 is MNHNY and CDR2 is SVGAGI (reference sequence). V was pared by 8 bases and J by 0 bases, with 8 bases of the junction left unmatched. The CDR3 covers 16 residues.

CDR3 residues: CASSYFTGGRDGYTF. CDR3 DNA: TGTGCCAGCAGTTACTTTACAGGGGGCAGGGATGGCTACACCTTC. The chain is built from TRBV6-5 and TRBJ1-2; 9 nucleotides line up with TRBD1. J gave up 6 bases and V 1 base, and 6 bases lay outside the gene matches. CDR3 size: 15 residues. Germline lookup yields CDR1 MNHEY and CDR2 SVGAGI.

The V gene is TRBV5-5, the J gene TRBJ1-1; D uncertain. V was cut by 2 bases and J by 1 base, with 6 bases left in between. Per germline, CDR1 SGHKS and CDR2 YYEKEE (reference sequence). CDR3 size: 13 residues. CDR3 nucleotides: TGTGCCAGCAGCTTATCAGAGAACACTGAAGCTTTCTTT. It codes for CASSLSENTEAFF.

V gene TRBV6-5 combines with J gene TRBJ2-3; D is undetermined. The germline gives CDR1 MNHEY, CDR2 SVGAGI. V lost 4 bases, J lost 3 bases, and 8 bases lay in between. This CDR3 region has 13 residues. The CDR3 reads CASSLDRTDTQYF. The CDR3 DNA reads as TGTGCCAGCAGTTTGGACCGGACAGATACGCAGTATTTT.

Note on this clone: At one end, the junction sequence differs from germline, possibly due to a read error. The genes are TRBV14 and TRBJ1-1; D gene ambiguous. Germline loops: CDR1 SGHDN, CDR2 FVKESK. The CDR3 is made up of 13 amino acids. Written as DNA, the CDR3 is TGTGCCAGCAGCCAAGAGTATAGGGCCGAAGTTTTCTTT. Protein: CASSQEYRAEVFF.

The rearrangement joins TRBV3-1 (or the pseudogene TRBV3-2) to TRBJ1-3, with no clear D. The germline CDR1 and CDR2 sequences are LGHDT and YNNKEL (reference sequence). The CDR3 totals 15 residues. V lost 4 bases and J 0 bases, leaving 10 bases between the germline ends. The CDR3 sequence: CASSLRRDSGNTIYF. The CDR3 DNA reads TGTGCCAGCAGCCTACGACGAGACTCTGGAAACACCATATATTTT.

The V call is TRBV6-5, the J call TRBJ2-7, with 7 bases fitting TRBD1. Germline assignment: CDR1 MNHEY and CDR2 SVGAGI. The CDR3 length is 13 residues. The ends lost 6 bases at V and 6 bases at J; junction bases unmatched: 8. The CDR3 nucleotides are TGTGCCAGCAGCCTCCGGGACAGATTCGAGCAGTACTTC. It codes for CASSLRDRFEQYF.

V gene TRBV7-9 combines with J gene TRBJ2-3, with 8 positions matching TRBD2. The CDR3 contains 13 residues. Trimming took 8 bases from V and 7 from J; bases not matched to a gene: 8. Germline V gene lookup returns CDR1 SEHNR and CDR2 FQNEAQ (reference sequence). The DNA of the CDR3 is TGTGCCAGCGAGCCGGGACTAGGTTATACGCAGTATTTT. The encoded protein is CASEPGLGYTQYF.